The 22 T cell receptor beta chains listed next were all sequenced from one sample in a study of cytomegalovirus exposure and HLA in healthy donors (dated by TCRdb to about 2017). Libraries were built with the immunoSEQ multiplex PCR assay. The multiplex PCR relied on a mix of 60 forward primers for TCR Vbeta segments and 13 reverse primers for TCR Jbeta segments. TCRdb holds this immuneACCESS table with in-frame rearrangements only. Some clones are missing; in checked studies, unresolved V genes explain under half, and the rest has no known cause. A total of about 110,000 clones appear in this sample, over 70% of them only once. Roughly 0.79% of the sample is in the top ten clones. The sequencing input was PBMCs. All receptors derive from a boy aged 5-17 years in good health and CMV-seronegative.

This chain uses TRBV9 with TRBJ1-1; the D gene is possibly TRBD1 (6 bases). This CDR3 is 14 amino acids long. V was pared by 0 bases and J by 6 bases, with 12 bases between. The V gene's germline CDR1 is SGDLS and CDR2 YYNGEE. In nucleotides, the CDR3 is TGTGCCAGCAGCGTAGTAGGGGGTGAGGCTGAAGCTTTCTTT. Protein product: CASSVVGGEAEAFF. The full variable domain, in which reference TRBV9 and TRBJ1-1 provide the parts outside the CDR3, is DSGVTQTPKHLITATGQRVTLRCSPRSGDLSVYWYQQSLDQGLQFLIQYYNGEERAKGNILERFSAQQFPDLHSELNLSSLELGDSALYFCASSVVGGEAEAFFGQGTRLTVV.

The rearrangement links TRBV27 to TRBJ2-5; TRBD1 aligns across 9 bases. The end of the DNA is better explained by TRBJ2-7, so the J call may be wrong. Germline values: CDR1 MNHEY, CDR2 SMNVEV (reference sequence). The CDR3 is made up of 16 amino acids. This chain's CDR3 is CASSLSPGTGWYEQYF. CDR3 nucleotide sequence: TGTGCCAGCAGTTTGTCCCCCGGGACAGGGTGGTACGAGCAGTACTTC.

The rearrangement joins TRBV19 to TRBJ2-3; D is ambiguous. The CDR3 is made up of 15 amino acids. V lost 4 bases, J lost 0 bases, and 11 bases lay in between. The germline V gene has CDR1 LNHDA and CDR2 SQIVND (reference sequence). The CDR3 spells CASSNPRYSTDTQYF. CDR3 sequence (DNA): TGTGCCAGTAGTAATCCCCGCTATAGCACAGATACGCAGTATTTT.

This sequence joins TRBV2 and TRBJ2-5; 7 positions agree with TRBD1. Germline V gives CDR1 SNHLY, CDR2 FYNNEI. The trim removed 5 bases at V and 1 base at J, leaving 1 base unmatched. The CDR3 consists of 13 residues. The CDR3 DNA reads TGTGCCAGCAGTTGGGACAGCCAAGAGACCCAGTACTTC. Protein sequence: CASSWDSQETQYF.

The chain couples TRBV4-1 to TRBJ2-7; D is unresolved. Germline V gene lookup returns CDR1 MGHRA and CDR2 YSYEKL. Trimming shortened V by 2 bases and J by 3 bases, and 14 bases separated the two germline ends. The CDR3 has 15 amino acids. CDR3 sequence: CASSQMGHANYEQYF. In DNA, the CDR3 is TGCGCCAGCAGCCAAATGGGCCATGCAAACTACGAGCAGTACTTC.

The chain joins TRBV6-4 to TRBJ2-7, with D possibly being TRBD1 (5 bases). In germline, CDR1 is MRHNA, CDR2 SNTAGT. V gave up 7 bases and J gave up 4 bases, with 14 bases separating them. CDR3 length: 13 amino acids. In nucleotides, the CDR3 is TGTGCCAGCACCAAGGGGAAGTCTTACGAGCAGTACTTC. Protein product: CASTKGKSYEQYF.

The V and J genes are TRBV9 and TRBJ2-3; 10 bases match TRBD2. J lost 4 bases, V lost 0 bases, and 5 bases had no gene match. Germline V gene lookup returns CDR1 SGDLS and CDR2 YYNGEE. CDR3 size: 16 residues. CDR3 in DNA: TGTGCCAGCAGCGTAGCAGCGGGAGGGAGGGCAGATACGCAGTATTTT. It yields the protein CASSVAAGGRADTQYF.

The rearrangement uses TRBV30 and TRBJ1-1, with TRBD1 as a possible D gene (6 bases). CDR1 and CDR2 (germline): GTSNPN, SVGIG (reference sequence). V dropped 3 bases and J dropped 6 bases, with 20 bases sitting between them. CDR3 size: 15 residues. As DNA, the CDR3 is TGTGCCTGGAGACTTAAAGGGGGAAGGAAGGCTGAAGCTTTCTTT. As protein: CAWRLKGGRKAEAFF.

This chain connects TRBV11-2 to TRBJ2-5, with D unclear. The V end lost 3 bases, the J end lost 5 bases, and 13 bases lay between the germline ends. Germline CDR1 and CDR2: SGHAT and FQNNGV. The CDR3 loop spans 14 amino acids. The DNA of the CDR3 is TGTGCCAGCAGCTTCGCTAAAACGATTGAGACCCAGTACTTC. It specifies CASSFAKTIETQYF.

DNA of the CDR3: TGTGCCAGCAGTGACCAACCCGGGACAGAGGTATCCGAGCAGTACTTC. It yields the protein CASSDQPGTEVSEQYF. The chain is built from TRBV6-4 and TRBJ2-7; 7 bases map to TRBD1. V dropped 2 bases and J dropped 6; count of bases not matched to a gene: 13. The length of the CDR3 is 16 residues. Germline V gene data show CDR1 as MRHNA and CDR2 as SNTAGT.

This chain uses TRBV27 with TRBJ1-1; D is possibly TRBD1 (5 bases). CDR1 is MNHEY and CDR2 is SMNVEV in the germline V gene (reference sequence). Trimming shortened V by 1 base and J by 11 bases, and 20 bases separated the two germline ends. This CDR3 is built from 15 residues. The CDR3 is CASSLYGGSGPGAFF. CDR3 nucleotide sequence: TGTGCCAGCAGTTTATACGGGGGAAGTGGTCCTGGGGCTTTCTTT.

In DNA form, the CDR3 reads TGTGCCAGCAGCCTAGCACAGGGTATGAACACTGAAGCTTTCTTT. This gives the protein CASSLAQGMNTEAFF. This chain connects TRBV14 to TRBJ1-1; TRBD1 might be the D (6 bases). Germline CDR1 reads SGHDN; CDR2 reads FVKESK. The CDR3 runs 15 residues. Trimming took off 4 bases at V and 0 bases at J, with 12 bases between the two ends.

V and J are TRBV30 and TRBJ1-5, with TRBD1 matching 7 bases. The V gene end was trimmed by 0 bases and the J gene end by 13 bases; junction bases not matched to a gene: 3. This CDR3 comprises 11 residues. Germline V gene sequence: CDR1 GTSNPN, CDR2 SVGIG (reference sequence). The CDR3: CAWSVDRAQHF. The CDR3, as DNA: TGTGCCTGGAGTGTAGACAGGGCGCAGCATTTT.

V and J are TRBV7-3 and TRBJ2-5, with 9 bases fitting TRBD1. Germline loops: CDR1 SGHTA, CDR2 FQGTGA. With 5 bases clipped from V and 5 bases from J, the junction kept 6 bases outside the gene matches. This CDR3 is 14 amino acids long. Here the CDR3 reads CASSLDRGTETQYF. The DNA for the CDR3 is TGTGCCAGCAGCCTGGACAGGGGTACGGAGACCCAGTACTTC.

The chain has TRBV25-1 and TRBJ2-1, with D hard to call. Trimming pared 3 bases from V and 7 bases from J, leaving 16 bases between. Germline V gene sequence: CDR1 MGHDK, CDR2 SYGVNS. This CDR3 has 15 residues. CDR3 nucleotides: TGTGCCAGCAGTGACGGGTGGGTAAGTGGGAATGAGCAGTTCTTC. Translating gives CASSDGWVSGNEQFF.

CDR3 in amino acids: CASSQDRAGGRDGYTF. For the CDR3, the DNA is TGTGCCAGCAGCCAAGATCGGGCAGGGGGCAGGGATGGCTACACCTTC. This sequence joins TRBV4-2 and TRBJ1-2; 8 bases fit TRBD1. CDR3 length: 16 residues. Germline V gene sequence: CDR1 LGHNA, CDR2 YNFKEQ. V lost 0 bases and J lost 6; bases outside the gene matches: 9.

The rearrangement uses TRBV6-1 and TRBJ2-4; 8 bases fit TRBD1. CDR1 and CDR2 (germline): MNHNS, SASEGT. This CDR3 region has 15 residues. Unmatched junction bases numbered 11, after V lost 5 bases and J lost 8 bases. As DNA, the CDR3 is TGTGCCAGCAGTAGGACAGGGAATCAGTGGTACATTCAGTACTTC. Amino acids: CASSRTGNQWYIQYF.

The CDR3 reads CASSFRSSYEQYF. The DNA of the CDR3 is TGTGCCAGCAGTTTTCGGAGCTCCTACGAGCAGTACTTC. V and J are TRBV27 and TRBJ2-7; no clear D. CDR3 length: 13 residues. Germline V CDR1 and CDR2: MNHEY, SMNVEV (reference sequence). V was cut by 3 bases and J by 0 bases, with 6 bases left in between.

This chain joins TRBV6-1 and TRBJ2-2; 8 bases fit TRBD1. Germline values: CDR1 MNHNS, CDR2 SASEGT. This CDR3 is built from 14 residues. V lost 10 bases and J lost 4; bases outside the gene matches: 8. CDR3 amino acids: CATKGQAGTGELFF. In DNA, the CDR3 is TGTGCCACCAAGGGACAGGCGGGCACCGGGGAGCTGTTTTTT.

This chain links TRBV2 with TRBJ1-5; 8 nucleotides line up with TRBD1. Germline-derived CDR1 and CDR2 are SNHLY and FYNNEI. V lost 2 bases and J lost 0; bases outside the gene matches: 6. The CDR3 loop spans 17 amino acids. CDR3 DNA sequence: TGTGCCAGCAGTGAAAACAGGGGGACGCGTAGCAATCAGCCCCAGCATTTT. Translation gives CASSENRGTRSNQPQHF.

The rearrangement joins TRBV7-2 to TRBJ2-7; D possibly corresponds to TRBD1 (5 bases). Germline CDR1 and CDR2: SGHTA and FQGNSA. This CDR3 contains 14 residues. V was cut by 2 bases and J by 5 bases, with 13 bases left in between. CDR3 sequence: CASSLRAGPHEQYF. As DNA, the CDR3 is TGTGCCAGCAGCTTAAGGGCAGGGCCCCACGAGCAGTACTTC.

The chain employs TRBV5-1 and TRBJ2-2; the match to TRBD2 covers 9 bases. With V trimmed by 0 bases and J by 0 bases, 6 bases remained unmatched. Germline V lookup: CDR1 SGHRS, CDR2 YFSETQ. The CDR3 extends over 18 amino acids. CDR3 nucleotides: TGCGCCAGCAGCTTGGCCCTGACTAGCGGATCGAACACCGGGGAGCTGTTTTTT. It codes for CASSLALTSGSNTGELFF.